The rows below give T cell receptor beta chains drawn from one sample of a study of T-cell memory formation after mild COVID-19. One entry per CDR3 protein, called by TCRdb with MiXCR from the 5' RACE reads. The data contain some 160,000 distinct CDR3 sequences, roughly 31% of them singletons. Specimen: PBMCs or a T cell subset sorted from them (not recorded which). These receptor sequences come from an adult woman who had mild COVID-19 (a few samples of this study predate the infection). Cell type and time point are not known. CDR3s include the opening cysteine and the closing phenylalanine or tryptophan. The D gene is left open where the match is weak. Not all rows give a size; the values are once, few, many and, for expanded clones, a class.

V gene	clone size	D gene	J gene	CDR3 DNA	CDR3 protein
TRBV18	.	.	TRBJ1-1	TGTGCCAGCTCACCCTTTGGGGGCAACACTGAAGCTTTCTTT	CASSPFGGNTEAFF
TRBV7-9	.	.	TRBJ2-1	TGTGCCAGCAGCTTAGAGGTAGCGTTAAATCAGTTCTTC	CASSLEVALNQFF
TRBV20-1	few	TRBD2	TRBJ2-1	TGCAGTGCCACCCAGCCCGGGACTAGCGGGGGCTGGTCGGATGAGCAGTTCTTC	CSATQPGTSGGWSDEQFF
TRBV12-3/TRBV12-4	few	.	TRBJ1-5	TGTGCCAGCACTCGAACGATGAATCAGCCCCAGCATTTT	CASTRTMNQPQHF
TRBV12-3/TRBV12-4	few	.	TRBJ2-7	TGTGCCAGCAGTCACCCGTCCGGGGCCTACGAGCAGTACTTC	CASSHPSGAYEQYF
TRBV20-1	.	TRBD2	TRBJ2-7	TGCAGTGCTATTCGGACTAGCGGGGTCTCCTACGAGCAGTACTTC	CSAIRTSGVSYEQYF
TRBV7-9	.	TRBD2	TRBJ2-1	TGTGCCAGCAGCTTAGGACTAGCGGGAGGGCATGAGCAGTTCTTC	CASSLGLAGGHEQFF
TRBV7-2	few	.	TRBJ1-1	TGTGCCAGCACTATGGGCAGCTTGAACACTGAAGCTTTCTTT	CASTMGSLNTEAFF
TRBV5-1	.	TRBD1	TRBJ2-7	TGCGCCAGCAGCTTGGAAGAAGGGGACAGGGGAAGCCACGAGCAGTACTTC	CASSLEEGDRGSHEQYF
TRBV15	few	TRBD1	TRBJ2-7	TGTGCCACCCGACGTCTTACGGGACAGGGCTACGAGCAGTACTTC	CATRRLTGQGYEQYF
TRBV25-1	.	.	TRBJ1-1	TGTGCCAGCAGTGCCGGGGCGAGAAAAGCTTTCTTT	CASSAGARKAFF
TRBV20-1	few	.	TRBJ2-7	TGCAGTGCTAGACAGGGAAACGAGCAGTACTTC	CSARQGNEQYF
TRBV4-1	few	.	TRBJ1-2	TGCGCCAGCAGCCAAGAGGGTCAGGGTCACTATGGCTACACCTTC	CASSQEGQGHYGYTF
TRBV5-6	.	TRBD2	TRBJ2-1	TGTGCCAGCAGCCCCCAGACTAGCGGGGGGGAGCAGTTCTTC	CASSPQTSGGEQFF
TRBV12-3/TRBV12-4	.	.	TRBJ1-1	TGTGCCAGCATCCGAGAGAACACTGAAGCTTTCTTT	CASIRENTEAFF
TRBV5-1	.	.	TRBJ2-7	TGCGCCAGCAGCTTGTCCGGGGGTGTAGAGCAGTACTTC	CASSLSGGVEQYF
TRBV11-3	.	.	TRBJ2-1	TGTGCCAGCAGCCAACACCCCCCGGGACACATTGGAAATGAGCAGTTCTTC	CASSQHPPGHIGNEQFF